Listed here are 32 T cell receptor beta chains from one sample, sequenced in a study of CD8 T cells in ankylosing spondylitis. The antigens for these receptors are not known. In TCRdb, the 5' RACE reads were re-called with MiXCR into one record per CDR3 protein. The sample holds around 770,000 distinct CDR3 sequences; roughly 12% are singletons and the top ten take 0.51%. Broader study findings: Typical of ankylosing spondylitis blood, it appeared, was a TCR beta motif of roughly eight highly homologous variants.

Source material: blood, either unsorted or a sorted T cell fraction (not recorded which). Receptors were obtained from a male donor with ankylosing spondylitis.

The V gene is TRBV6-2 or TRBV6-3, the J gene TRBJ1-1; D unclear. Per the germline V gene, CDR1 is MNHEY and CDR2 is SVGEGT. The CDR3 has 15 residues. Trimming cost V 0 bases and J 10 bases, with 18 bases left between them. The CDR3 nucleotides are TGTGCCAGCAGTTACTCTCAAGAGGGATTTGGAACAGCTTTCTTT. Protein product: CASSYSQEGFGTAFF.

This clonotype was counted between two and nine times. CDR3 residues: CASTRFRRHQDTQYF. The CDR3 region has the DNA TGTGCCAGCACCCGATTTCGGAGGCATCAAGATACGCAGTATTTT. The rearrangement links TRBV6-2 or TRBV6-3 to TRBJ2-3, with D possibly TRBD2 on 5 matching bases. The V gene lost 7 bases and the J gene lost 5 bases, with 19 bases spanning the gap. The CDR3 has 15 amino acids. Germline lookup yields CDR1 MNHEY and CDR2 SVGEGT.

This clonotype was counted at least ten times. The chain employs TRBV4-3 and TRBJ2-1, with D possibly TRBD2 on 6 matching bases. In germline, CDR1 is LGHNA, CDR2 YSLEER. The germline V and J ends were trimmed by 0 bases and 4 bases, with 13 bases remaining between them. This CDR3 has 16 amino acids. CDR3 amino acids: CASSQEGGNPYNEQFF. CDR3 coding DNA: TGCGCCAGCAGCCAAGAGGGCGGGAACCCATACAATGAGCAGTTCTTC.

Ten or more counts support this clonotype. The chain uses TRBV4-1 and TRBJ1-4; D perhaps matches TRBD1 (5 bases). V was clipped by 0 bases and J by 10 bases, with 15 bases between them. The CDR3 runs to 15 residues. Germline lookup yields CDR1 MGHRA and CDR2 YSYEKL. The CDR3 loop reads CASSQDGARAGKLFF. The CDR3 DNA follows: TGCGCCAGCAGCCAAGATGGGGCCAGGGCTGGAAAACTGTTTTTT.

This clonotype was detected many times. The DNA of the CDR3 is TGCAGCGTTGATCGGATATACAATGAGCAGTTCTTC. It translates to CSVDRIYNEQFF. The rearrangement uses TRBV29-1 and TRBJ2-1; D remains ambiguous. CDR3 length equals 12 residues. Trimming removed 3 bases at V and 4 bases at J, with 7 bases between. From germline, CDR1 is SQVTM and CDR2 ANQGSEA.

This clonotype turned up a few times. The V gene is TRBV10-3, the J gene TRBJ2-5, with TRBD1 matching 8 bases. Germline lookup yields CDR1 ENHRY and CDR2 SYGVKD. Unmatched junction bases numbered 9, after V lost 7 bases and J lost 5 bases. This CDR3 spans 14 amino acids. DNA for the CDR3: TGTGCCATCAAGGCGACAGGGGATCAGGAGACCCAGTACTTC. Amino acids: CAIKATGDQETQYF.

The chain is built from TRBV5-1 and TRBJ1-2; D remains unclear. CDR3 length: 12 residues. The V and J ends lost 4 bases and 8 bases respectively, with 12 bases between them. The germline CDR1 and CDR2 sequences are SGHRS and YFSETQ. In DNA form, the CDR3 reads TGCGCCAGCAGCCCGGACGGGCGGGGCTACACCTTC. Amino acids: CASSPDGRGYTF.

This clonotype was detected a few times. V usage is TRBV2 and J usage is TRBJ1-2, with no clear D. With 4 bases removed from V and 8 bases from J, the gap between germline ends came to 8 bases. Germline loops: CDR1 SNHLY, CDR2 FYNNEI. This CDR3 is built from 11 residues. The CDR3 protein is CASSVDAGYTF. CDR3 bases: TGTGCCAGCAGTGTCGACGCCGGCTACACCTTC.

There are many counts of this clonotype. This sequence joins TRBV20-1 and TRBJ1-1; D remains ambiguous. This CDR3 spans 12 amino acids. Per germline, CDR1 DFQATT and CDR2 SNEGSKA (reference sequence). V was cut by 5 bases and J by 1 base, with 8 bases left in between. CDR3 sequence reads: CSAGSSNTEAFF. The CDR3 nucleotides are TGCAGTGCTGGCTCTTCGAACACTGAAGCTTTCTTT.

In this sample, this clonotype turned up a few times. This rearrangement joins TRBV20-1 to TRBJ1-1; D uncertain. This CDR3 is 13 amino acids long. Trimming left V 3 bases short and J 2 bases short, with 10 bases between. Germline V gene lookup returns CDR1 DFQATT and CDR2 SNEGSKA (reference sequence). This CDR3 reads CSASVGYNTEAFF. CDR3 DNA sequence: TGCAGTGCTAGTGTGGGCTATAACACTGAAGCTTTCTTT.

This clonotype was detected many times. V usage is TRBV5-1 and J usage is TRBJ2-1; 8 nucleotides match TRBD2. V trimming: 0 bases; J trimming: 2 bases; junction bases outside the gene matches: 1. Germline lookup yields CDR1 SGHRS and CDR2 YFSETQ. The CDR3 runs 15 residues. Here the CDR3 DNA reads TGCGCCAGCAGCTTGGAAGCGGGGGCCTACAATGAGCAGTTCTTC. It yields the protein CASSLEAGAYNEQFF.

Only a few counts were recorded for this clonotype. This rearrangement joins TRBV9 to TRBJ1-1; D is unresolved. Germline V lookup: CDR1 SGDLS, CDR2 YYNGEE. Trimming removed 3 bases at V and 4 bases at J, with 13 bases between. The CDR3 has 14 residues. In DNA, the CDR3 is TGTGCCAGCAGCGCTCTACTAGTGGGCACTGAAGCTTTCTTT. Translation gives CASSALLVGTEAFF.

V usage is TRBV6-5 and J usage is TRBJ2-3, with 7 nucleotides matching TRBD2. The CDR3 runs to 13 residues. J lost 4 bases, V lost 2 bases, and 0 bases had no gene match. CDR1 and CDR2 from the germline V gene are MNHEY and SVGAGI. The CDR3 sequence is CASSYAGADTQYF. The CDR3 nucleotides read TGTGCCAGCAGTTACGCGGGAGCAGATACGCAGTATTTT.

The CDR3 coding sequence is TGTGCCAGCAGCCAAGCAGGGGTTGAGTCAGATACGCAGTATTTT. Protein sequence: CASSQAGVESDTQYF. The gene calls are TRBV3-1 and TRBJ2-3; weak D call: TRBD1 (6 bases). Trimming left V 1 base short and J 4 bases short, with 12 bases between. Germline V gives CDR1 LGHDT, CDR2 YNNKEL (reference sequence). The CDR3 covers 15 residues.

This chain joins TRBV7-2 and TRBJ2-1; tentatively, D is TRBD2 (5 bases). The V gene's germline CDR1 is SGHTA and CDR2 FQGNSA. This CDR3 contains 14 residues. Trimming took off 3 bases at V and 9 bases at J, with 15 bases between the two ends. The CDR3 sequence: CASSLRLTTPEQFF. In DNA, the CDR3 is TGTGCCAGCAGCTTGAGACTAACAACGCCTGAGCAGTTCTTC.

The V and J genes are TRBV5-6 and TRBJ2-5; 7 bases are a match to TRBD2. CDR3 size: 16 residues. Germline values: CDR1 SGHDT, CDR2 YYEEEE. Unmatched junction bases numbered 7, after V lost 0 bases and J lost 2 bases. CDR3 protein: CASSLASGASQETQYF. In DNA, the CDR3 is TGTGCCAGCAGCTTGGCTAGCGGAGCAAGTCAAGAGACCCAGTACTTC.

This clonotype was counted between two and nine times. The V gene is TRBV4-1, the J gene TRBJ1-2; D remains unclear. CDR1 MGHRA and CDR2 YSYEKL come from the germline V gene. The ends were cut back, 0 bases at V and 2 bases at J, with 10 bases in the middle. The CDR3 contains 15 residues. The CDR3 nucleotides read TGCGCCAGCAGCCAAGATATAAGGGTCAACTATGGCTACACCTTC. It encodes CASSQDIRVNYGYTF.

The rearrangement joins TRBV6-5 to TRBJ1-5; D may be TRBD1 (5 bases). This CDR3 comprises 14 residues. V was cut by 0 bases and J by 7 bases, with 10 bases left in between. Per germline, CDR1 MNHEY and CDR2 SVGAGI. The CDR3 sequence: CASSYSGARQPQHF. The CDR3 bases are TGTGCCAGCAGTTACTCAGGGGCTAGGCAGCCCCAGCATTTT.

The chain recombines TRBV5-1 with TRBJ1-5; 9 nucleotides agree with TRBD1. With V trimmed by 1 base and J by 7 bases, 6 bases remained unmatched. Germline values: CDR1 SGHRS, CDR2 YFSETQ. The CDR3 sequence is 15 residues long. CDR3 loop: CASSLTGQGGQPQHF. DNA for the CDR3: TGCGCCAGCAGCTTGACGGGACAGGGTGGACAGCCCCAGCATTTT.

The rearrangement links TRBV12-3 or TRBV12-4 to TRBJ1-2, with D tentatively TRBD1 (5 bases). The CDR3 sequence is 15 residues long. Trimming took off 1 base at V and 4 bases at J, with 13 bases between the two ends. The DNA for the CDR3 is TGTGCCAGCAGTTTAGGGGCAGGGCAGGGCTATGGCTACACCTTC. Its translation: CASSLGAGQGYGYTF.

Ten or more counts support this clonotype. J is TRBJ2-2 and V is TRBV20-1; possible D gene TRBD2, 5 bases. CDR1 and CDR2 from the germline V gene are DFQATT and SNEGSKA (reference sequence). V was trimmed by 0 bases and J by 0 bases, leaving 8 bases between them. The CDR3 has 15 amino acids. The CDR3 sequence: CSARDPGSNTGELFF. The CDR3 coding sequence is TGCAGTGCTAGAGATCCGGGATCGAACACCGGGGAGCTGTTTTTT.

There are a few counts of this clonotype. This chain links TRBV15 with TRBJ2-2, with D perhaps matching TRBD2 (6 bases). The germline gives CDR1 LNHNV, CDR2 YYDKDF (reference sequence). Trimming pared 8 bases from V and 4 bases from J, leaving 8 bases between. CDR3 length: 12 amino acids. In DNA, the CDR3 is TGTGCCACCGGGGGGATCACCGGGGAGCTGTTTTTT. Amino acid sequence: CATGGITGELFF.

The chain uses TRBV21-1 and TRBJ2-7; the D call TRBD2 from the table was never checked on the DNA. TRBV21-1 has pseudogene status. The CDR3 spans 14 residues. DNA of the CDR3: TGTGCCAGCAGCAAACCCGGCCAGGGCCCCGAGCAGTACTTC. Translation: CASSKPGQGPEQYF.

Worth noting for this clonotype: Possible read error: a much larger clone is one base away. The chain is built from TRBV10-3 and TRBJ1-2; no clear D gene. The length of the CDR3 is 11 residues. The V end lost 3 bases, the J end lost 4 bases, and 3 bases lay between the germline ends. Germline V gives CDR1 ENHRY, CDR2 SYGVKD. The CDR3 region is CAISDGYGYTF. CDR3 in DNA: TGTGCCATCAGTGACGGCTATGGCTACACCTTC.

J is TRBJ2-3 and V is TRBV5-1, with no clear D. Germline values: CDR1 SGHRS, CDR2 YFSETQ. V was pared by 0 bases and J by 3 bases, with 11 bases between. The CDR3 runs to 15 residues. The CDR3, as DNA: TGCGCCAGCAGCTTGGGAGACCATACAACAGATACGCAGTATTTT. It is translated as CASSLGDHTTDTQYF.

This clonotype was seen a few times. The genes are TRBV20-1 and TRBJ2-3, with 9 bases aligning to TRBD2. This CDR3 is 16 amino acids long. CDR1 and CDR2 from the germline V gene are DFQATT and SNEGSKA (reference sequence). V shed 1 base and J 3 bases; nucleotides not matched to a gene: 8. CDR3: CSARVGAGGPTDTQYF. The CDR3 nucleotides are TGCAGTGCTAGAGTGGGAGCGGGGGGACCTACAGATACGCAGTATTTT.

The rearrangement uses TRBV4-3 and TRBJ2-7; 9 bases agree with TRBD1. This CDR3 contains 15 residues. The V gene's germline CDR1 is LGHNA and CDR2 YSLEER. V shed 4 bases, J shed 0 bases, and the junction held 4 bases outside the gene matches. The chain's CDR3 is CASSRETGGSYEQYF. The DNA for the CDR3 is TGCGCCAGCAGCCGAGAGACAGGGGGCTCCTACGAGCAGTACTTC.

This clonotype was seen at least ten times. The J gene is TRBJ1-1, the V gene TRBV5-1, with D possibly TRBD1 on 5 matching bases. Germline assignment: CDR1 SGHRS and CDR2 YFSETQ. There are 16 residues in the CDR3. Trimming stripped 0 bases from V and 0 bases from J, with 12 bases between. The CDR3 loop is CASSLAPGRMNTEAFF. CDR3 nucleotide sequence: TGCGCCAGCAGCTTGGCCCCGGGACGGATGAACACTGAAGCTTTCTTT.

This clonotype was observed at least ten times. The CDR3 reads CASSPLGGGYEQYF. The CDR3 DNA reads as TGTGCCAGCAGCCCTCTGGGCGGAGGCTACGAGCAGTACTTC. The J gene is TRBJ2-7, the V gene TRBV7-9; possibly TRBD2 for D (5 bases). CDR1 SEHNR and CDR2 FQNEAQ come from the germline V gene (reference sequence). With 5 bases removed from V and 3 bases from J, the gap between germline ends came to 14 bases. This CDR3 contains 14 residues.

This clonotype appeared a few times. The V gene is TRBV20-1, the J gene TRBJ1-2; D call uncertain. CDR1 and CDR2 from the germline V gene are DFQATT and SNEGSKA (reference sequence). The CDR3 is 9 residues long. The V end lost 8 bases, the J end lost 6 bases, and 7 bases lay between the germline ends. The chain's CDR3 is CSSVDGYTF. The CDR3 nucleotides read TGCAGTTCCGTAGATGGCTACACCTTC.

V usage is TRBV20-1 and J usage is TRBJ2-7; D ambiguous. Germline CDR1 reads DFQATT; CDR2 reads SNEGSKA (reference sequence). The CDR3 is 15 residues long. V was clipped by 0 bases and J by 9 bases, with 21 bases between them. The CDR3 bases are TGCAGTGCTAGAGATGGTCGACTTACGAACGCCCCGCAGTACTTC. This encodes CSARDGRLTNAPQYF.

This clonotype was counted ten times or more. The rearrangement uses TRBV10-3 and TRBJ2-5; 10 nucleotides align to TRBD2. CDR3 length: 15 amino acids. V was clipped by 4 bases and J by 0 bases; unmatched bases: 2. CDR1 is ENHRY, CDR2 SYGVKD, per germline. The CDR3 loop is CAISGTSGYQETQYF. The CDR3 region has the DNA TGTGCCATCAGTGGGACTAGCGGATACCAAGAGACCCAGTACTTC.